This TCR beta chain was recorded in a study of shared clonotypes between healthy human individuals. Regarding this clone: No antigen is known for it.

Findings and limits, study-wide: Among the subsets, naive ones generally showed larger estimated richness than memory ones.

Under the authors' procedure: ImmunoSEQ junction-only sequences lacked quality scores, so their filtering differed. The data were produced by immunoSEQ multiplex PCR, yet TCRdb's version contains in-frame clones alone and is incomplete. For V, J and clone size, that table is used; D and trimming come from the DNA. Here the sample spans about 1,800,000 clones, roughly 94% being singletons. The naive CD8 fraction comprised CD45RO-negative cells positively selected for CCR7 and excluded terminally differentiated effector memory CD45RA+ cells. Donors included only healthy HIV-negative adults lacking recent acute infections or vaccinations. The CDR3 length is 13 residues. Germline lookup yields CDR1 MDHEN and CDR2 SYDVKM. Trimming removed 5 bases from V and 4 bases from J; junction bases left unmatched: 2.

The material sequenced was naive CD8+ T cells sorted from blood. The rearrangement links TRBV28 to TRBJ1-5; 7 positions match TRBD1. The receptor was derived from a man aged 18 to 29 in good health. The CDR3 DNA is TGTGCCAGCAGTAGGGACAGTAATCAGCCCCAGCATTTT. This translates into CASSRDSNQPQHF.